The 25 T cell receptor beta chains presented below share a single source sample, sequenced in a study of glioma-infiltrating T cells after dendritic cell vaccination. Some clones are missing from TCRdb's copy, which holds only in-frame ones; the method was immunoSEQ multiplex PCR. The table shows about 36,000 clones, with 70% to 85% occurring only once. This material consisted of blood, taken before dendritic cell vaccination. The receptors stem from a human donor with glioblastoma.

In regard to this clone: Germline is not matched at one junction end, which may reflect a read error. The V gene is TRBV6-1, the J gene TRBJ1-2, with TRBD1 identical over 8 bases. This CDR3 has 17 residues. Looked up from germline, CDR1 is MNHNS and CDR2 is SASEGT. In DNA form, the CDR3 reads TGTGCCAACAGTGCTCATTCCTGGACAGGGAACGTCTATGGCTACACCTTC. Its translation is CANSAHSWTGNVYGYTF.

This chain connects TRBV27 to TRBJ2-7; tentatively, D is TRBD2 (5 bases). Germline V CDR1 and CDR2: MNHEY, SMNVEV (reference sequence). Trimming removed 0 bases at V and 7 bases at J, with 10 bases between. The CDR3 extends over 13 amino acids. The CDR3 DNA is TGTGCCAGCAGTTTATCGGAGACTACAGAGCAGTACTTC. It is translated as CASSLSETTEQYF.

The chain has TRBV6-5 and TRBJ1-4; possibly TRBD1 for D (6 bases). Germline CDR1 reads MNHEY; CDR2 reads SVGAGI. The CDR3 runs 16 residues. V shed 2 bases and J shed 7 bases, with 17 bases lying between them. The CDR3 reads CASSYAQQGWGEKLFF. The CDR3 DNA reads TGTGCCAGCAGTTACGCACAACAGGGATGGGGTGAAAAACTGTTTTTT.

J is TRBJ2-7 and V is TRBV25-1; D unresolved. The V gene lost 6 bases and the J gene lost 4 bases, with 7 bases spanning the gap. The length of the CDR3 is 11 residues. Germline V gene lookup returns CDR1 MGHDK and CDR2 SYGVNS. The CDR3 sequence: CASRRLYEQYF. In DNA form, the CDR3 reads TGTGCCAGCAGGCGGTTATACGAGCAGTACTTC.

This clone was found a few times. J is TRBJ2-1 and V is TRBV11-2, with 10 bases fitting TRBD2. CDR1 and CDR2 from the germline V gene are SGHAT and FQNNGV. This CDR3 comprises 16 residues. V was clipped by 1 base and J by 4 bases; unmatched bases: 4. CDR3 loop: CASSLGAGGEYNEQFF. CDR3 DNA: TGTGCCAGCAGCTTAGGAGCGGGGGGGGAGTACAATGAGCAGTTCTTC.

V and J are TRBV7-2 and TRBJ1-4; D is perhaps TRBD1 (5 bases). Deletions cut 0 bases from V and 3 bases from J, with 11 bases between. Germline-derived CDR1 and CDR2 are SGHTA and FQGNSA. CDR3 size: 16 residues. CDR3 coding DNA: TGTGCCAGCAGCTTAGCGAACGGGGGGGCTAATGAAAAACTGTTTTTT. Encoded protein: CASSLANGGANEKLFF.

The chain employs TRBV10-2 and TRBJ2-7; 8 bases agree with TRBD1. Germline CDR1 reads WSHSY; CDR2 reads SAAADI. V shed 4 bases, J shed 4 bases, and the junction held 18 bases outside the gene matches. The CDR3 loop spans 18 amino acids. The CDR3 spells CASSGGGQGAQVWYEQYF. Written as DNA, the CDR3 is TGCGCCAGCAGTGGAGGGGGTCAGGGGGCGCAGGTATGGTACGAGCAGTACTTC.

In nucleotides, the CDR3 is TGCGCCAGCAGCCAAGTACCCACTACAGGGTCAAGTTCACCCCTCCACTTT. Translating it yields CASSQVPTTGSSSPLHF. This rearrangement joins TRBV4-3 to TRBJ1-6; D is perhaps TRBD1 (6 bases). The CDR3 covers 17 residues. Trimming removed 1 base at V and 9 bases at J, with 19 bases between. Per the germline V gene, CDR1 is LGHNA and CDR2 is YSLEER.

This chain joins TRBV4-3 and TRBJ2-5; 7 bases are shared with TRBD1. Germline V gene sequence: CDR1 LGHNA, CDR2 YSLEER. The CDR3 spans 16 residues. V was pared by 4 bases and J by 4 bases, with 12 bases of the junction left unmatched. In DNA form, the CDR3 reads TGCGCCAGCAGCCGGGTCGCGACAGGGAACCCAGAGACCCAGTACTTC. This translates into CASSRVATGNPETQYF.

The chain's CDR3 is CASSLRNTYEQYF. The DNA of the CDR3 is TGTGCCAGCAGCTTACGCAACACCTACGAGCAGTACTTC. J is TRBJ2-7 and V is TRBV7-9, with D unclear. The V end was cut by 2 bases, the J end by 2 bases, with 7 bases between. Germline CDR1 is SEHNR and CDR2 is FQNEAQ (reference sequence). This CDR3 comprises 13 residues.

V is TRBV5-1 and J is TRBJ1-1; D is possibly TRBD1 (6 bases). Germline values: CDR1 SGHRS, CDR2 YFSETQ. The ends were cut back, 4 bases at V and 11 bases at J, with 21 bases in the middle. This CDR3 has 14 residues. The CDR3 bases are TGCGCCAGCAGCGTCATATACCAGGGGATGGAGGCTTTCTTT. Translating it yields CASSVIYQGMEAFF.

This clone was observed a few times. The gene calls are TRBV19 and TRBJ1-1; the match to TRBD1 covers 8 bases. After removal of 6 bases from V and 6 bases from J, the junction contained 6 bases not matched to a gene. The CDR3 is made up of 13 amino acids. Germline CDR1 and CDR2: LNHDA and SQIVND (reference sequence). The CDR3 DNA sequence: TGTGCCAGTAGGGCGACAGGGGTCGCTGAAGCTTTCTTT. Translating gives CASRATGVAEAFF.

This clone was counted only a few times. This rearrangement joins TRBV6-1 to TRBJ1-2, with no clear D. The CDR3 is 13 residues long. The germline V gene has CDR1 MNHNS and CDR2 SASEGT. V was cut by 1 base and J by 4 bases, with 7 bases left in between. The CDR3 sequence is CASSEGGLYGYTF. In DNA form, the CDR3 reads TGTGCCAGCAGTGAAGGCGGGCTCTATGGCTACACCTTC.

Remarks on this clone: The same CDR3 is also encoded by other DNA sequences in this sample. The rearrangement uses TRBV5-1 and TRBJ1-6; D might be TRBD1 (6 bases). Per the germline V gene, CDR1 is SGHRS and CDR2 is YFSETQ. This CDR3 contains 15 residues. The germline V and J ends were trimmed by 6 bases and 13 bases, with 23 bases remaining between them. The CDR3 DNA follows: TGCGCCAGCAAGGAAGGAACAGGGTCGGTTTCCCCCCTCCACTTT. It encodes CASKEGTGSVSPLHF.

This clone was detected only a few times. The J gene is TRBJ1-1, the V gene TRBV7-9, with no clear D. Trimming took off 8 bases at V and 0 bases at J, with 10 bases between the two ends. Germline CDR1 is SEHNR and CDR2 is FQNEAQ (reference sequence). This CDR3 has 13 residues. The CDR3 reads CASGAEMNTEAFF. The CDR3 region has the DNA TGTGCCAGCGGAGCCGAAATGAACACTGAAGCTTTCTTT.

This clone was counted a single time. The chain links TRBV30 to TRBJ1-2; the D gene is possibly TRBD1 (6 bases). CDR3 length: 12 amino acids. Per the germline V gene, CDR1 is GTSNPN and CDR2 is SVGIG (reference sequence). V lost 2 bases and J lost 8, with 12 bases in between. CDR3 sequence reads: CAWSYIGGGYTF. CDR3 DNA: TGTGCCTGGAGTTATATAGGGGGAGGCTACACCTTC.

J is TRBJ2-1 and V is TRBV7-9; D is unresolved. V shed 5 bases and J shed 10 bases, with 9 bases lying between them. The germline gives CDR1 SEHNR, CDR2 FQNEAQ (reference sequence). This CDR3 spans 11 amino acids. This chain's CDR3 is CASSALIEQFF. The CDR3 nucleotides are TGTGCCAGCAGCGCACTAATCGAGCAGTTCTTC.

The chain employs TRBV4-2 and TRBJ2-1; 9 bases line up with TRBD2. CDR3 length: 17 amino acids. Trimming at V came to 2 bases and at J to 3 bases, leaving 8 bases not matched to a gene. Germline-derived CDR1 and CDR2 are LGHNA and YNFKEQ. The CDR3: CASSQRASGASYNEQFF. CDR3 DNA: TGTGCCAGCAGCCAACGCGCTAGCGGGGCGAGCTACAATGAGCAGTTCTTC.

The chain combines TRBV18 with TRBJ2-1, with 8 bases identical to TRBD1. The CDR3 is 17 amino acids. The V segment lost 4 bases and the J segment 3 bases; nucleotides outside the gene matches: 11. Germline-derived CDR1 and CDR2 are KGHSH and LQKENI. CDR3 sequence: CASSQTPTGAGYNEQFF. In DNA form, the CDR3 reads TGTGCCAGCTCACAAACACCGACAGGGGCGGGCTACAATGAGCAGTTCTTC.

This clone was counted only a few times. The chain has TRBV30 and TRBJ1-2; possible D gene TRBD1, 6 bases. Germline lookup yields CDR1 GTSNPN and CDR2 SVGIG (reference sequence). Trimming cost V 1 base and J 5 bases, with 8 bases left between them. This CDR3 comprises 12 residues. CDR3 sequence reads: CAWSAGTYGYTF. The CDR3, as DNA: TGTGCCTGGAGTGCCGGGACATATGGCTACACCTTC.

Notes on this clone: Other DNA sequences in this sample translate to the same CDR3. V gene TRBV27 combines with J gene TRBJ1-6, with D maybe TRBD1 (6 bases). Per the germline V gene, CDR1 is MNHEY and CDR2 is SMNVEV (reference sequence). This CDR3 has 15 residues. Trimming pared 3 bases from V and 2 bases from J, leaving 8 bases between. CDR3 coding DNA: TGTGCCAGCAGTTTTCAGGGGACCTATAATTCACCCCTCCACTTT. Protein product: CASSFQGTYNSPLHF.

This clone showed up just a few times. The chain has TRBV7-3 and TRBJ2-7; 10 nucleotides line up with TRBD1. With V trimmed by 5 bases and J by 5 bases, 3 bases remained unmatched. The length of the CDR3 is 13 residues. CDR1 SGHTA and CDR2 FQGTGA come from the germline V gene. The CDR3 sequence: CASSRDRGHEQYF. Written as DNA, the CDR3 is TGTGCCAGCAGCCGGGACAGGGGCCACGAGCAGTACTTC.

This clone was seen just once. The V gene is TRBV4-3, the J gene TRBJ2-6; D call uncertain. This CDR3 has 16 amino acids. From germline, CDR1 is LGHNA and CDR2 YSLEER. The ends were cut back, 4 bases at V and 1 base at J, with 11 bases in the middle. The CDR3 here is CASSRDPGSGANVLTF. CDR3 in DNA: TGCGCCAGCAGCCGAGACCCAGGTTCTGGGGCCAACGTCCTGACTTTC.

This chain connects TRBV5-1 to TRBJ2-2; D remains unclear. CDR1 and CDR2 (germline): SGHRS, YFSETQ. V was trimmed by 0 bases and J by 7 bases, leaving 10 bases between them. This CDR3 region has 14 residues. The CDR3 coding sequence is TGCGCCAGCAGCTTGGACCCGAGTGGCGGGGAGCTGTTTTTT. Translation: CASSLDPSGGELFF. Complete variable domain (other parts from reference TRBV5-1 and TRBJ2-2): KAGVTQTPRYLIKTRGQQVTLSCSPISGHRSVSWYQQTPGQGLQFLFEYFSETQRNKGNFPGRFSGRQFSNSRSEMNVSTLELGDSALYLCASSLDPSGGELFFGEGSRLTVL.

The rearrangement joins TRBV27 to TRBJ2-3, with D possibly TRBD2 on 5 matching bases. This CDR3 spans 13 amino acids. Between the trimmed V and J ends, which lost 6 bases and 6 bases, there was a span of 13 bases. Germline V gene sequence: CDR1 MNHEY, CDR2 SMNVEV (reference sequence). The chain's CDR3 is CASSLNRGDTQYF. The CDR3 nucleotides read TGTGCCAGCAGCCTAAACAGAGGGGATACGCAGTATTTT.